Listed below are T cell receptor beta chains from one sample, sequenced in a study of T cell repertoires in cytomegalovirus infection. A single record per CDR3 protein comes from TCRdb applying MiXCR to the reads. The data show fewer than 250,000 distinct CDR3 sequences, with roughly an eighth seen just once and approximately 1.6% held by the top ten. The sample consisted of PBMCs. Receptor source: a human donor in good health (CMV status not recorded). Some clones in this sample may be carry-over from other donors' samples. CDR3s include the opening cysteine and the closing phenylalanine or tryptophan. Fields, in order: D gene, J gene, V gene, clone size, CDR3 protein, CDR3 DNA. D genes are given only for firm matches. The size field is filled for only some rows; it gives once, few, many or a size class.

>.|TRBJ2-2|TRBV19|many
CAIPSRAGELFF
TGTGCTATTCCCTCGAGGGCCGGGGAGCTGTTTTTT
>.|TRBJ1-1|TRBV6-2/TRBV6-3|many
CASSYVNTEAFF
TGTGCCAGCAGTTACGTGAACACTGAAGCTTTCTTT
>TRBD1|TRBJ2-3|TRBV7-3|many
CASSLRGQGAAQYF
TGTGCCAGCAGCCTTAGGGGACAGGGGGCGGCGCAGTATTTT
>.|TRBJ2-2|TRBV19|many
CASSSRGPRTGELFF
TGTGCCAGTAGTTCTCGGGGGCCAAGGACCGGGGAGCTGTTTTTT
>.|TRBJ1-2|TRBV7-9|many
CASSLGTGPGYTF
TGTGCCAGCAGCTTGGGCACCGGGCCTGGCTACACCTTC
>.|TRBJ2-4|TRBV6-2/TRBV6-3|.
CAARGAANIQYF
TGTGCCGCACGTGGGGCAGCAAACATTCAGTACTTC
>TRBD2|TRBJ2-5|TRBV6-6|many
CASSLHSGGTQETQYF
TGTGCCAGCAGCCTACACAGCGGGGGGACACAAGAGACCCAGTACTTC
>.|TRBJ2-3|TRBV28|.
CASSLRGVTPTDTQYF
TGTGCCAGCAGCCTCAGGGGCGTGACTCCCACAGATACGCAGTATTTT
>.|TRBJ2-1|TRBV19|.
CASSTNTEGDHNEQFF
TGTGCCAGTAGTACCAACACGGAAGGGGACCACAATGAGCAGTTCTTC
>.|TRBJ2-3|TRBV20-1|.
CSASFTGAADTQYF
TGCAGTGCTAGCTTCACGGGTGCAGCAGATACGCAGTATTTT
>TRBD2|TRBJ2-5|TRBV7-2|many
CASSSVAGQTQYF
TGTGCCAGCAGCTCAGTAGCGGGACAGACCCAGTACTTC
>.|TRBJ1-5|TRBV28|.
CASSPAGARQPQHF
TGTGCCAGCAGCCCCGCAGGGGCTCGGCAGCCCCAGCATTTT
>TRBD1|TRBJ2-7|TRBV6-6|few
CASSSQGAEGEQYF
TGTGCCAGCAGCTCCCAGGGGGCGGAGGGGGAGCAGTACTTC
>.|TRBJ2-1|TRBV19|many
CASSRTLRSSYNEQFF
TGTGCCAGTAGTAGGACGTTACGGAGCTCCTACAATGAGCAGTTCTTC
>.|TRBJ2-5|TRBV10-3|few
CAISDKETQYF
TGTGCCATCAGTGATAAGGAGACCCAGTACTTC
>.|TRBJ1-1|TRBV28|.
CASSPWSRGNTEAFF
TGTGCCAGCAGTCCGTGGTCGCGGGGGAACACTGAAGCTTTCTTT
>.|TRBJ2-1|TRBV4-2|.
CASSHEVSSYNEQFF
TGTGCCAGCAGCCATGAGGTTAGCTCCTACAATGAGCAGTTCTTC
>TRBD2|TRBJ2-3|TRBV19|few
CATTFSGSWADTQYF
TGTGCCACCACGTTTAGCGGGAGTTGGGCAGATACGCAGTATTTT
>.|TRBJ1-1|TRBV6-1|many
CASSSHFRNTEAFF
TGTGCCAGCAGTTCACACTTTCGCAACACTGAAGCTTTCTTT
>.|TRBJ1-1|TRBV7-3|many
CASSLNPGNTEAFF
TGTGCCAGCAGCTTAAACCCGGGGAACACTGAAGCTTTCTTT
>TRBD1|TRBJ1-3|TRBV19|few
CASATGNSGNTIYF
TGTGCCAGCGCGACAGGGAACTCTGGAAACACCATATATTTT
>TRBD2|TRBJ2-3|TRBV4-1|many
CASSRGGSLIVVRDTQYF
TGCGCCAGCAGCCGGGGGGGGAGCCTTATCGTCGTGCGAGATACGCAGTATTTT
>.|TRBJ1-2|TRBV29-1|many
CSVESSRDYGYTF
TGCAGCGTTGAATCGAGCAGGGACTATGGCTACACCTTC
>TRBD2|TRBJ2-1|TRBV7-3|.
CASSRAGGSAREQFF
TGTGCCAGCAGCCGGGCGGGAGGCTCAGCAAGGGAGCAGTTCTTC
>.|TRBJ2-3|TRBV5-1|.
CASRPVEDTQYF
TGCGCCAGCAGGCCAGTGGAAGATACGCAGTATTTT
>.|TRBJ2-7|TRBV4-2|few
CASSQETSFYEQYF
TGTGCCAGCAGCCAAGAAACTAGCTTCTACGAGCAGTACTTC
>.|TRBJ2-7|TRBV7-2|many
CASSLGNSWSHEQYF
TGTGCCAGCAGCTTAGGTAATTCGTGGAGCCACGAGCAGTACTTC
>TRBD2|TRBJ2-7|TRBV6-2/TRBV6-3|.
CASSYPAQTSGAEQYF
TGTGCCAGCAGTTATCCTGCGCAGACTAGCGGGGCCGAGCAGTACTTC
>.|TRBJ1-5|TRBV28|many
CASIQIGGARGQPQHF
TGTGCCAGCATTCAAATAGGGGGGGCGAGGGGTCAGCCCCAGCATTTT
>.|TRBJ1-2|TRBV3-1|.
CASSQPGAGYTF
TGTGCCAGCAGCCAGCCGGGTGCAGGCTACACCTTC
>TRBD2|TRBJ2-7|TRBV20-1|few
CSARILASGRNEQYF
TGCAGTGCTAGGATCTTGGCTAGCGGGAGGAACGAGCAGTACTTC
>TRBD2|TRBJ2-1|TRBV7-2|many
CASSLVRAGRYNEQFF
TGTGCCAGCAGCTTAGTTAGAGCGGGGCGTTACAATGAGCAGTTCTTC
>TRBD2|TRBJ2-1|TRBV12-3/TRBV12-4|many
CASSGLAGGLSYNEQFF
TGTGCCAGCAGCGGGCTAGCGGGGGGGCTATCTTACAATGAGCAGTTCTTC
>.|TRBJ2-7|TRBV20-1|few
CSARDKRVSYEQYF
TGCAGTGCTAGAGATAAGCGGGTATCCTACGAGCAGTACTTC
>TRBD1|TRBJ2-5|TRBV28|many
CASSLTGVEETQYF
TGTGCCAGCAGCTTGACAGGGGTTGAAGAGACCCAGTACTTC
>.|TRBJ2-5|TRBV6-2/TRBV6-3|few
CASSSFGGEETQYF
TGTGCCAGCAGTTCTTTCGGGGGAGAAGAGACCCAGTACTTC
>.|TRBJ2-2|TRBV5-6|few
CASSLGGQGGSSGELFF
TGTGCCAGCAGCCTCGGTGGGCAGGGGGGTTCAAGCGGGGAGCTGTTTTTT
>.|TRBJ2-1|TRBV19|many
CASRGEVIYEQFF
TGTGCCAGTAGGGGGGAGGTGATCTATGAGCAGTTCTTC
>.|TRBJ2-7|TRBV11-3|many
CASSLAGVAEQYF
TGTGCCAGCAGCTTAGCGGGAGTTGCCGAGCAGTACTTC
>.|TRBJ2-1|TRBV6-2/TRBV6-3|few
CASSKLNDRYNEQFF
TGTGCCAGCAGCAAATTAAACGACAGGTACAATGAGCAGTTCTTC
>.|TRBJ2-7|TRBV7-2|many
CASSLDPVSEQYF
TGTGCCAGCAGCTTAGACCCGGTGAGCGAGCAGTACTTC
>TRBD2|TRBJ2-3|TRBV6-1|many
CASSLRTSGMADTQYF
TGTGCCAGCAGTCTAAGGACTAGCGGGATGGCAGATACGCAGTATTTT
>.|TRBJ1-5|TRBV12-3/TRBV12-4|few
CASRGGRTNQPQHF
TGTGCCAGCAGGGGGGGACGGACAAATCAGCCCCAGCATTTT
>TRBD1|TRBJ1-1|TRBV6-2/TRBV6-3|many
CASSRGGNEAFF
TGTGCCAGTTCCAGGGGGGGGAATGAAGCTTTCTTT
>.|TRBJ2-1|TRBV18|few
CASSPNGTPNNEQFF
TGTGCCAGCTCACCAAACGGGACACCGAACAATGAGCAGTTCTTC
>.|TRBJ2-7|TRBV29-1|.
CSVTDSGTTSYEQYF
TGCAGCGTTACCGACTCCGGGACAACCTCCTACGAGCAGTACTTC
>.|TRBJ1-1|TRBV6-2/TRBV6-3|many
CASRAGDRNTEAFF
TGTGCCAGCAGGGCGGGAGATAGGAACACTGAAGCTTTCTTT
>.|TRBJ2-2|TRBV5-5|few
CASSLVAGTGELFF
TGTGCCAGCAGCTTGGTTGCCGGCACCGGGGAGCTGTTTTTT
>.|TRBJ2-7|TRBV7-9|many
CASSLTGLEQYF
TGTGCCAGCAGCCTAACGGGTTTAGAGCAGTACTTC
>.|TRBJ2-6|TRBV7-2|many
CASLIDLSGANVLTF
TGTGCCAGCCTAATAGATCTCTCTGGGGCCAACGTCCTGACTTTC
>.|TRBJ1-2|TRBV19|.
CASRSVAGGYTF
TGTGCCAGTAGATCCGTCGCTGGAGGCTACACCTTC
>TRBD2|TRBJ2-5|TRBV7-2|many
CASSLVLAGGSETQYF
TGTGCCAGCAGCTTGGTACTAGCGGGGGGTTCGGAGACCCAGTACTTC
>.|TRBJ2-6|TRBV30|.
CAWSPGISGANVLTF
TGTGCCTGGAGTCCAGGGATTTCTGGGGCCAACGTCCTGACTTTC
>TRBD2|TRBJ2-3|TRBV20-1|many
CSAEISGRSTDTQYF
TGCAGTGCAGAGATTAGCGGGAGGAGCACAGATACGCAGTATTTT
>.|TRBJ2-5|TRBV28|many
CASREGSLQQYF
TGTGCCAGCAGGGAAGGAAGTCTACAACAGTACTTC
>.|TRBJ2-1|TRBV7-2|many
CASSLVTGWKFF
TGTGCCAGCAGCTTGGTAACAGGGTGGAAGTTCTTC
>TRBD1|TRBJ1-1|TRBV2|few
CASSLTRTGTGTEAFF
TGTGCCAGCAGTCTCACCCGGACAGGGACGGGCACTGAAGCTTTCTTT
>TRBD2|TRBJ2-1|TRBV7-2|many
CASSLLGTSGSPGNEQFF
TGTGCCAGCAGCCTGCTAGGGACTAGCGGGAGTCCGGGAAATGAGCAGTTCTTC
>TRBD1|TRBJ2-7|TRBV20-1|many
CSARDRGSLEQYF
TGCAGTGCTAGGGACAGGGGATCCCTCGAGCAGTACTTC
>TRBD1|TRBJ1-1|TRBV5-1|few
CASSTGQGTVNTEAFF
TGCGCCAGCAGCACAGGACAGGGGACGGTGAACACTGAAGCTTTCTTT